Below, 22 T cell receptor beta chains from the same sample are listed, as sequenced in a study of T cell changes during pregnancy in multiple sclerosis. Sequencing was performed with immunoSEQ multiplex PCR; in TCRdb, only in-frame clones are kept and a portion is missing. The sample shows tens of thousands of clones, approximately 90% of them seen only once. The specimen comprised peripheral blood, sampled in the third trimester of pregnancy. The receptors originated from a female donor with multiple sclerosis, enrolled in a pregnancy study.

The rearrangement links TRBV7-2 to TRBJ2-7; the match to TRBD1 covers 11 bases. J lost 3 bases, V lost 5 bases, and 12 bases had no gene match. Germline V gene lookup returns CDR1 SGHTA and CDR2 FQGNSA. The CDR3 runs to 17 residues. CDR3 DNA: TGTGCCAGCAGCCCAAAGGGTGGCGGGACAGGGGGCTACGAGCAGTACTTC. Its protein product is CASSPKGGGTGGYEQYF. The complete variable domain, with remaining parts taken from reference TRBV7-2 and TRBJ2-7, reads GAGVSQSPSNKVTEKGKDVELRCDPISGHTALYWYRQSLGQGLEFLIYFQGNSAPDKSGLPSDRFSAERTGGSVSTLTIQRTQQEDSAVYLCASSPKGGGTGGYEQYFGPGTRLTVT.

This clone was observed a handful of times. The chain couples TRBV4-1 to TRBJ1-2, with TRBD1 matching 7 bases. CDR1 and CDR2 from the germline V gene are MGHRA and YSYEKL. V dropped 0 bases and J dropped 6; count of bases not matched to a gene: 4. The CDR3 is made up of 14 amino acids. The CDR3 loop is CASSQDPGQNGYTF. The CDR3 DNA sequence: TGCGCCAGCAGCCAAGATCCGGGACAGAATGGCTACACCTTC.

The rearrangement uses TRBV4-1 and TRBJ1-2; TRBD1 aligns across 8 bases. Germline CDR1 reads MGHRA; CDR2 reads YSYEKL. The CDR3 has 16 amino acids. The V and J ends lost 4 bases and 4 bases, in that order; junction bases with no gene match: 11. The CDR3 coding sequence is TGCGCCAGCAGCCGCCCATGGGGACAGGCCAGCTATGGCTACACCTTC. This encodes CASSRPWGQASYGYTF.

The genes are TRBV5-6 and TRBJ2-7; TRBD1 matches 8 bases. This CDR3 spans 15 amino acids. Per the germline V gene, CDR1 is SGHDT and CDR2 is YYEEEE. J lost 3 bases, V lost 3 bases, and 8 bases had no gene match. The CDR3 DNA reads TGTGCCAGCAGCTCGACAGGGGCCGGGGGCTACGAGCAGTACTTC. Its translation is CASSSTGAGGYEQYF.

This clone was recorded once. The CDR3 protein is CASSGLASSYEQYF. CDR3 nucleotide sequence: TGTGCCAGCAGTGGACTAGCGTCTTCCTACGAGCAGTACTTC. The rearrangement links TRBV27 to TRBJ2-7, with TRBD2 matching 9 bases. Unmatched junction bases numbered 3, after V lost 5 bases and J lost 1 base. The CDR3 runs to 14 residues. The V gene's germline CDR1 is MNHEY and CDR2 SMNVEV (reference sequence).

The V gene is TRBV13, the J gene TRBJ1-2; 9 bases are shared with TRBD1. Per the germline V gene, CDR1 is PRHDT and CDR2 is FYEKMQ (reference sequence). V was pared by 4 bases and J by 6 bases, with 15 bases of the junction left unmatched. This CDR3 is built from 17 residues. CDR3 protein: CASSSWGQGESVNGYTF. The CDR3 DNA reads as TGTGCCAGCAGCTCCTGGGGACAGGGAGAGTCTGTCAATGGCTACACCTTC.

This chain links TRBV6-6 with TRBJ1-5, with D uncertain. The CDR3 sequence is 13 residues long. The V and J ends lost 2 bases and 5 bases respectively, with 7 bases between them. Germline V lookup: CDR1 MNHNY, CDR2 SVGAGI (reference sequence). The CDR3 nucleotides read TGTGCCAGCAGTTACAATTTAGATCAGCCCCAGCATTTT. Encoded protein: CASSYNLDQPQHF.

This clone came up once. This rearrangement joins TRBV4-1 to TRBJ2-7, with a tentative D call TRBD2 (5 bases). The CDR3 loop spans 14 amino acids. Germline V gene lookup returns CDR1 MGHRA and CDR2 YSYEKL. V shed 3 bases and J shed 7 bases, with 16 bases lying between them. CDR3 DNA sequence: TGCGCCAGCAGCCATGCCTCCACTAGTTATGAGCAGTACTTC. Protein product: CASSHASTSYEQYF.

The chain couples TRBV30 to TRBJ2-1, with D uncertain. This CDR3 region has 13 residues. Germline V CDR1 and CDR2: GTSNPN, SVGIG (reference sequence). The V gene lost 0 bases and the J gene lost 6 bases, with 9 bases spanning the gap. CDR3 amino acids: CAWSVVRGNEQFF. DNA of the CDR3: TGTGCCTGGAGTGTGGTCCGCGGCAATGAGCAGTTCTTC.

The chain couples TRBV6-5 to TRBJ1-3; weak D call: TRBD1 (5 bases). The CDR3 covers 15 residues. V dropped 6 bases and J dropped 0 bases, with 12 bases sitting between them. Germline V CDR1 and CDR2: MNHEY, SVGAGI. CDR3: CASSLDTTSGNTIYF. The CDR3 bases are TGTGCCAGCAGCCTGGACACTACCTCTGGAAACACCATATATTTT.

CDR3 nucleotide sequence: TGTGCCAGCAGTTCCCTCTTTGAGCAGTTCTTC. Amino acid sequence: CASSSLFEQFF. The V gene is TRBV28, the J gene TRBJ2-1; no firm D call. The CDR3 contains 11 residues. Germline loops: CDR1 MDHEN, CDR2 SYDVKM. V gave up 4 bases and J gave up 9 bases, with 7 bases separating them.

The chain couples TRBV2 to TRBJ1-1; TRBD1 matches at 7 bases. With 6 bases clipped from V and 3 bases from J, the junction kept 7 bases outside the gene matches. This CDR3 has 14 residues. Germline V gene data show CDR1 as SNHLY and CDR2 as FYNNEI. CDR3 coding DNA: TGTGCCAGCAGGACAGGGAAAGGGGACACTGAAGCTTTCTTT. This sequence encodes CASRTGKGDTEAFF.

The chain uses TRBV16 and TRBJ2-7; D possibly corresponds to TRBD2 (5 bases). Germline CDR1 and CDR2: KGHSY and FQNENV. V was shortened by 5 bases and J by 1 base, with 12 bases between the two germline ends. The length of the CDR3 is 14 residues. CDR3 sequence (DNA): TGTGCCAGCAGCGACTACAGAGCTTCCTACGAGCAGTACTTC. It translates to CASSDYRASYEQYF.

The J gene is TRBJ2-1, the V gene TRBV19; D remains ambiguous. The CDR3 consists of 15 residues. V was pared by 7 bases and J by 0 bases, with 13 bases between. Germline CDR1 is LNHDA and CDR2 is SQIVND (reference sequence). The CDR3 loop reads CASKESVSSYNEQFF. The CDR3 bases are TGTGCCAGTAAGGAGTCGGTGAGCTCCTACAATGAGCAGTTCTTC.

This clone was recorded a few times. This sequence joins TRBV9 and TRBJ1-1, with D perhaps TRBD1 (6 bases). Germline CDR1 is SGDLS and CDR2 is YYNGEE. This CDR3 spans 15 amino acids. The V end was cut by 0 bases, the J end by 1 base, with 10 bases between. The CDR3 here is CASSVVGGGNTEAFF. CDR3 coding DNA: TGTGCCAGCAGCGTAGTGGGAGGGGGGAACACTGAAGCTTTCTTT.

The V and J genes are TRBV27 and TRBJ2-2, with 9 nucleotides matching TRBD2. The CDR3 runs 15 residues. J was trimmed by 6 bases and V by 7 bases; bases with no gene match: 9. CDR1 and CDR2 from the germline V gene are MNHEY and SMNVEV (reference sequence). CDR3 protein: CASNLYSGSAGELFF. The CDR3 nucleotides read TGTGCCAGCAACCTCTATAGCGGGAGTGCCGGGGAGCTGTTTTTT.

The genes are TRBV4-3 and TRBJ2-1, with 10 bases aligning to TRBD2. Germline lookup yields CDR1 LGHNA and CDR2 YSLEER. J lost 4 bases, V lost 0 bases, and 9 bases had no gene match. The CDR3 is 18 residues long. CDR3 sequence reads: CASSQDFSAGGRYNEQFF. The CDR3 DNA follows: TGCGCCAGCAGCCAAGACTTCTCAGCGGGAGGGCGGTACAATGAGCAGTTCTTC.

The V and J genes are TRBV6-1 and TRBJ2-5; 9 nucleotides align to TRBD1. With V trimmed by 6 bases and J by 5 bases, 7 bases remained unmatched. The CDR3 is made up of 14 amino acids. CDR1 MNHNS and CDR2 SASEGT come from the germline V gene. The DNA for the CDR3 is TGTGCCAGCAGCAAGGGACAGGGAAGGGAGACCCAGTACTTC. Residues: CASSKGQGRETQYF.

The V gene is TRBV10-3, the J gene TRBJ2-7; 9 bases map to TRBD2. In germline, CDR1 is ENHRY, CDR2 SYGVKD. The CDR3 runs to 16 residues. V lost 0 bases, J lost 7 bases, and 10 bases stayed unmatched. CDR3 sequence (DNA): TGTGCCATCAGTGAGTCCCAAGGGCTAGCGGGACGGGAGCAGTACTTC. This translates into CAISESQGLAGREQYF.

The chain employs TRBV7-2 and TRBJ2-7; 11 bases agree with TRBD1. Germline V lookup: CDR1 SGHTA, CDR2 FQGNSA. The CDR3 sequence is 16 residues long. J was trimmed by 4 bases and V by 5 bases; bases with no gene match: 10. The CDR3 loop is CASSPSMDRGQYEQYF. CDR3 bases: TGTGCCAGCAGCCCTTCCATGGACAGGGGGCAGTACGAGCAGTACTTC. Variable domain in full (rest from reference TRBV7-2 and TRBJ2-7): GAGVSQSPSNKVTEKGKDVELRCDPISGHTALYWYRQSLGQGLEFLIYFQGNSAPDKSGLPSDRFSAERTGGSVSTLTIQRTQQEDSAVYLCASSPSMDRGQYEQYFGPGTRLTVT.

The chain employs TRBV7-9 and TRBJ2-2, with 7 nucleotides matching TRBD1. Germline-derived CDR1 and CDR2 are SEHNR and FQNEAQ (reference sequence). The CDR3 contains 15 residues. Losses at the gene ends were 5 bases for V and 7 bases for J; bases not matched to a gene: 10. The CDR3 is CASSPEDRPNGELFF. In DNA, the CDR3 is TGTGCCAGCAGCCCGGAGGACAGGCCGAACGGGGAGCTGTTTTTT.

This rearrangement joins TRBV30 to TRBJ1-4, with a tentative D call TRBD1 (6 bases). The CDR3 has 14 residues. Germline V gives CDR1 GTSNPN, CDR2 SVGIG (reference sequence). Trimming pared 0 bases from V and 5 bases from J, leaving 10 bases between. In DNA form, the CDR3 reads TGTGCCTGGAGTGTAGGGACAAAAAATGAAAAACTGTTTTTT. Translated, it gives CAWSVGTKNEKLFF.